The T cell receptor beta chain under discussion was sequenced for a study of CD8+ T cells in alopecia areata. Whole-study findings and limits: Researchers reported that TCR sharing among patients proved less clear than in mice, possibly HLA-linked.

Cell sorting was performed on pooled cutaneous lymph node cells with CD4, CD8alpha, NKG2D, NKG2ACE and other markers. Of note for this clone: Its antigen is undetermined. Gene names are the mouse ones. The read ends 4 residues shy of where the CDR3 ends; the end is completed using the germline J gene.

Extracted from the samples, RNA was reverse transcribed into cDNA to serve as the sequencing template. The table came from immunoSEQ multiplex PCR; TCRdb's copy has only in-frame clones and leaves some out. The table lists 15,000 to 20,000 clones, with no singletons. The CDR3 has 15 residues. Germline CDR1 is NSHNY and CDR2 is SYGAGN. The V segment lost 5 bases and the J segment 0 bases; nucleotides outside the gene matches: 4. Sequencing input: CD8+ T cells sorted from a lymph node. The clonotype comes from a C3H/HeJ mouse with alopecia areata. Strain haplotype (MHC): H2-k. V usage is TRBV13-1 and J usage is TRBJ1-4, with 7 bases aligning to TRBD1. The DNA read from the CDR3 is TGTGCCAGCAGGCCGGGGACAGTTTCCAACGAA. Translation: CASRPGTVSNE. The entire CDR3 sequence reads CASRPGTVSNERLFF.